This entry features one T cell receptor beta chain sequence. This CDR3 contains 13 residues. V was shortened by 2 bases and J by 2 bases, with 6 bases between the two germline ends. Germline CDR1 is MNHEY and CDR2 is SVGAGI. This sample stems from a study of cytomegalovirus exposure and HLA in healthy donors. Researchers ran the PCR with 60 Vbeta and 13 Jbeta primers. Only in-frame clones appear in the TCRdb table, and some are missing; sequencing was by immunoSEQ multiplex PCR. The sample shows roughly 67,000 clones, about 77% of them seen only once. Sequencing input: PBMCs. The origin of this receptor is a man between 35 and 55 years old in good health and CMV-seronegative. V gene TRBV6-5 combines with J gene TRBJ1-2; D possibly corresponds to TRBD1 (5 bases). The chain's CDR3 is CASSYPGNYGYTF. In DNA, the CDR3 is TGTGCCAGCAGTTACCCAGGGAACTATGGCTACACCTTC.